This TCR beta chain originates from a study of blood T cell repertoires in COVID-19. Study-level background: Samples taken during acute and convalescent COVID-19 were collected in the United States, Italy and Spain. PBMCs, B-cell-depleted T cells, or T cells were the source of the cDNA or gDNA that made up the material.

This clone was detected a few times. V lost 3 bases and J lost 4, with 12 bases in between. Germline assignment: CDR1 SSHAT and CDR2 FNYEAQ (reference sequence). The CDR3 runs to 15 residues. While infection was still active, Seattle patients were enrolled and then followed longitudinally. As handled by the study authors: Reference gene primer amplification in the assay estimated nucleated cell counts. Clones were read by immunoSEQ multiplex PCR, and TCRdb kept only the in-frame ones, dropping some. V, J and clone size were drawn from that table, and D and trimming were deduced from the DNA. The sample shows over 150,000 clones, around 83% of them seen only once.

J is TRBJ2-2 and V is TRBV7-7; D gene ambiguous. This TCR derives from a woman aged 55-70 years with COVID-19, enrolled during active disease. The sequencing input was peripheral blood. CDR3 amino acids: CASSFSGLGTGELFF. CDR3 bases: TGTGCCAGCAGCTTCTCTGGGCTTGGCACCGGGGAGCTGTTTTTT. The full variable domain, in which reference TRBV7-7 and TRBJ2-2 provide the parts outside the CDR3, is GAGVSQSPRYKVTKRGQDVTLRCDPISSHATLYWYQQALGQGPEFLTYFNYEAQPDKSGLPSDRFSAERPEGSISTLTIQRTEQRDSAMYRCASSFSGLGTGELFFGEGSRLTVL.